This TCR beta chain stems from a study of T cells in Graves' hyperthyroidism and ophthalmopathy. Researchers barred patients who had uncontrolled infection, other autoimmune disease, pregnancy or lactation. Predating any ophthalmopathy symptoms, the blood sample was taken at first hyperthyroidism diagnosis. Deletions cut 6 bases from V and 1 base from J, with 7 bases between. Germline CDR1 and CDR2: MNHNS and SASEGT. The CDR3 has 13 residues. In its sample, this clonotype was seen many times. Its antigen remains unidentified. Amplified regions were TCR beta CDR3 sequences from RNA transcripts. A first-round RT-PCR of the TCR CDR3 used the HTBI primer set. TCRdb used MiXCR to reprocess the multiplex PCR reads, holding one entry per CDR3 protein. The repertoire holds about 160,000 distinct CDR3 sequences, with about 9.4% as singletons. Whole-study results and caveats: Appearing also in blood were most of the thyroid clonotypes expanded above 0.001. Separating ophthalmopathy from stable hyperthyroidism was achieved by a 13 V-J model.

Sequenced input: blood. The clonotype comes from a woman aged 18-29 years with Graves' hyperthyroidism that later progressed to Graves' ophthalmopathy. The J gene is TRBJ1-5, the V gene TRBV6-1; D may be TRBD1 (5 bases). The CDR3 region has the DNA TGTGCCAGCAGGGCAGGGAGCAATCAGCCCCAGCATTTT. Protein product: CASRAGSNQPQHF.